This paragraph covers one TCR beta chain sequence. Its target is not known. Donors had no recently reported acute infections or vaccinations and were HIV-negative. These data come from a study of shared clonotypes between healthy human individuals. Study conclusions and caveats: Clonotype sharing among donors, it was expected, would be affected by sequencing depth.

CDR3 length: 14 residues. Germline V gene lookup returns CDR1 MGHDK and CDR2 SYGVNS. Losses at the gene ends were 5 bases for V and 0 bases for J; bases not matched to a gene: 2. Deep-level assay runs were performed. Repertoires were generated with immunoSEQ multiplex PCR, while TCRdb's copy carries only in-frame clones and drops some. The sample has hundreds of thousands of clones, around 76% seen once. The source material was PBMCs. The TCR was taken from a woman between 35 and 50 years old in good health. Some clones in this sample may be carry-over from other donors' samples. This chain links TRBV25-1 with TRBJ2-7; 9 nucleotides align to TRBD2. In DNA form, the CDR3 reads TGTGCCAGCAGTCGTAGCGGGAGCTCCTACGAGCAGTACTTC. Translated, it gives CASSRSGSSYEQYF.